The 26 T cell receptor beta chains below were found in one sample sequenced in a study of blood T cell repertoires in COVID-19. Clones were sequenced by immunoSEQ multiplex PCR, and TCRdb holds only the in-frame ones, with some missing. Here the sample spans some 260,000 clones, approximately 89% being singletons. The sequencing input was peripheral blood. The receptor set was obtained from a woman under 40 with COVID-19, enrolled during active disease.

This clone came up once. The chain recombines TRBV6-5 with TRBJ2-7; 7 nucleotides agree with TRBD1. The V gene's germline CDR1 is MNHEY and CDR2 SVGAGI. The CDR3 has 14 residues. J was trimmed by 6 bases and V by 10 bases; bases with no gene match: 15. In nucleotides, the CDR3 is TGTGCCACCAAAGGGACAGCCCTGTCTGGCGAGCAGTACTTC. Translated: CATKGTALSGEQYF.

This chain joins TRBV6-5 and TRBJ2-7, with 7 bases identical to TRBD2. Looked up from germline, CDR1 is MNHEY and CDR2 is SVGAGI. CDR3 length equals 15 residues. The V gene end was trimmed by 5 bases and the J gene end by 2 bases; junction bases not matched to a gene: 9. The CDR3 DNA follows: TGTGCCAGCAGTCTCCTGGGGGGGAGGCCCTACGAGCAGTACTTC. It encodes CASSLLGGRPYEQYF.

In its sample, this clone was seen once. The J gene is TRBJ2-3, the V gene TRBV7-2, with a weak D call TRBD2 (6 bases). The germline V gene encodes CDR1 SGHTA and CDR2 FQGNSA. This CDR3 comprises 16 residues. Trimming pared 4 bases from V and 0 bases from J, leaving 14 bases between. The CDR3 sequence is CASSSLVGGSTDTQYF. DNA for the CDR3: TGTGCCAGCAGCTCTTTGGTGGGGGGAAGCACAGATACGCAGTATTTT.

The chain links TRBV28 to TRBJ2-5, with D perhaps matching TRBD2 (5 bases). CDR1 is MDHEN, CDR2 SYDVKM, per germline. Trimming removed 7 bases at V and 5 bases at J, with 8 bases between. This CDR3 is 11 amino acids long. The CDR3 DNA sequence: TGTGCCAGCAAGGGCGGGGAGACCCAGTACTTC. Translation: CASKGGETQYF.

The V call is TRBV9, the J call TRBJ1-6, with D possibly being TRBD1 (6 bases). There are 16 residues in the CDR3. In germline, CDR1 is SGDLS, CDR2 YYNGEE. V was cut by 1 base and J by 5 bases, with 13 bases left in between. The CDR3 region is CASSVFGGGDNSPLHF. The CDR3 bases are TGTGCCAGCAGCGTATTCGGCGGGGGCGATAATTCACCCCTCCACTTT.

The V call is TRBV11-2, the J call TRBJ1-3; TRBD1 is a possible D gene (5 bases). Germline loops: CDR1 SGHAT, CDR2 FQNNGV. V lost 2 bases, J lost 0 bases, and 8 bases lay in between. This CDR3 contains 15 residues. CDR3 bases: TGTGCCAGCAGCTTATCGGGGGTCTCTGGAAACACCATATATTTT. Its protein is CASSLSGVSGNTIYF.

The chain carries TRBV7-9 and TRBJ2-1; D remains ambiguous. With 0 bases removed from V and 0 bases from J, the gap between germline ends came to 12 bases. The CDR3 is 17 residues long. The germline CDR1 and CDR2 sequences are SEHNR and FQNEAQ (reference sequence). In DNA, the CDR3 is TGTGCCAGCAGCTTAGCAAGAGGAAGGAACTCCTACAATGAGCAGTTCTTC. Translation: CASSLARGRNSYNEQFF.

This chain connects TRBV28 to TRBJ2-1, with unresolved D. V was shortened by 8 bases and J by 0 bases, with 14 bases between the two germline ends. CDR3 length: 15 amino acids. Germline values: CDR1 MDHEN, CDR2 SYDVKM. CDR3 region: CASGQPESSYNEQFF. The CDR3 DNA sequence: TGTGCCAGCGGCCAACCGGAGAGCTCCTACAATGAGCAGTTCTTC.

This rearrangement joins TRBV25-1 to TRBJ1-4, with 9 bases fitting TRBD1. The CDR3 consists of 17 residues. From germline, CDR1 is MGHDK and CDR2 SYGVNS. V trimming: 3 bases; J trimming: 4 bases; junction bases outside the gene matches: 9. This chain's CDR3 is CASSEMTGGFLNEKLFF. As DNA, the CDR3 is TGTGCCAGCAGTGAGATGACAGGGGGTTTCCTTAATGAAAAACTGTTTTTT.

The chain recombines TRBV28 with TRBJ2-3; D is uncertain. The germline V gene encodes CDR1 MDHEN and CDR2 SYDVKM. This CDR3 contains 12 residues. Trimming stripped 5 bases from V and 11 bases from J, with 14 bases between. Here the CDR3 reads CASSPTASRQYF. For the CDR3, the DNA is TGTGCCAGCAGTCCAACCGCTTCGAGGCAGTATTTT.

The chain is built from TRBV3-1 (or the pseudogene TRBV3-2) and TRBJ1-2; D may be TRBD1 (5 bases). CDR3 length: 13 residues. Germline CDR1 reads LGHDT; CDR2 reads YNNKEL (reference sequence). The V end lost 4 bases, the J end lost 4 bases, and 10 bases lay between the germline ends. The CDR3 sequence: CASSPGTAYGYTF. The CDR3 coding sequence is TGTGCCAGCAGCCCCGGGACTGCCTATGGCTACACCTTC.

The chain carries TRBV6-5 and TRBJ2-5; 8 bases are shared with TRBD1. The CDR3 has 16 amino acids. The trim removed 2 bases at V and 5 bases at J, leaving 10 bases unmatched. Germline assignment: CDR1 MNHEY and CDR2 SVGAGI. CDR3 sequence: CASSYPRGLKGETQYF. Written as DNA, the CDR3 is TGTGCCAGCAGTTACCCCAGGGGGCTGAAAGGTGAGACCCAGTACTTC.

The chain combines TRBV7-2 with TRBJ1-2; 7 bases align to TRBD1. V shed 5 bases, J shed 5 bases, and the junction held 8 bases outside the gene matches. There are 14 residues in the CDR3. Germline V CDR1 and CDR2: SGHTA, FQGNSA. CDR3 sequence (DNA): TGTGCCAGCAGCGGGACAGTTAGTTATTATGGCTACACCTTC. Protein product: CASSGTVSYYGYTF.

The V call is TRBV11-3, the J call TRBJ2-2, with a possible D match to TRBD1 (5 bases). This CDR3 region has 14 residues. Deletions cut 5 bases from V and 1 base from J, with 8 bases between. Germline V CDR1 and CDR2: SGHNT, YENEEA. CDR3: CASSNRRNTGELFF. In nucleotides, the CDR3 is TGTGCCAGCAGCAACAGGCGGAACACCGGGGAGCTGTTTTTT.

The chain joins TRBV28 to TRBJ2-3; D perhaps matches TRBD2 (6 bases). The CDR3 runs to 17 residues. In germline, CDR1 is MDHEN, CDR2 SYDVKM. Trimming removed 7 bases at V and 0 bases at J, with 20 bases between. As DNA, the CDR3 is TGTGCCAGCACCGACCGGGACTTTTATCCTAGCACAGATACGCAGTATTTT. The encoded protein is CASTDRDFYPSTDTQYF.

The V gene is TRBV2, the J gene TRBJ2-7; possibly TRBD1 for D (5 bases). Germline V lookup: CDR1 SNHLY, CDR2 FYNNEI. This CDR3 has 13 amino acids. Trimming stripped 1 base from V and 4 bases from J, with 8 bases between. CDR3 bases: TGTGCCAGCAGTGAAGAAGGGGCATACGAGCAGTACGTC. It encodes CASSEEGAYEQYV.

This rearrangement joins TRBV5-4 to TRBJ2-7, with 11 bases that match TRBD1. Trimming cost V 3 bases and J 2 bases; bases outside gene matches: 4. This CDR3 is 15 amino acids long. Germline values: CDR1 SGHNT, CDR2 YYREEE (reference sequence). The CDR3 nucleotides are TGTGCCAGCAGCTCCGGGACAGGGGGTCCCTACGAGCAGTACGTC. Translated: CASSSGTGGPYEQYV.

V is TRBV28 and J is TRBJ1-4, with D possibly matching TRBD1 (5 bases). This CDR3 contains 13 residues. V was clipped by 5 bases and J by 5 bases, with 9 bases between them. The germline gives CDR1 MDHEN, CDR2 SYDVKM. CDR3 protein: CASSAGGNEKLFF. In DNA form, the CDR3 reads TGTGCCAGCAGTGCGGGGGGGAATGAAAAACTGTTTTTT.

V gene TRBV7-9 combines with J gene TRBJ1-2, with 7 nucleotides matching TRBD1. The J segment lost 5 bases and the V segment lost 4 bases, leaving 7 bases of the junction unmatched. The length of the CDR3 is 14 residues. Per the germline V gene, CDR1 is SEHNR and CDR2 is FQNEAQ (reference sequence). The CDR3 region has the DNA TGTGCCAGCAGCTCCCGAACAGGGGATTATGGCTACACCTTC. The encoded protein is CASSSRTGDYGYTF.

The genes are TRBV3-1 (or the pseudogene TRBV3-2) and TRBJ2-2, with TRBD1 matching over 10 bases. Germline CDR1 is LGHDT and CDR2 is YNNKEL (reference sequence). The CDR3 has 16 amino acids. V lost 4 bases to trimming and J lost 5 bases; unmatched junction nucleotides: 7. Written as DNA, the CDR3 is TGTGCCAGCAGCCTGGGACAGGGGAGAGGGACCGGGGAGCTGTTTTTT. This codes for CASSLGQGRGTGELFF.

The rearrangement joins TRBV4-3 to TRBJ2-3, with D tentatively TRBD2 (7 bases). The germline V gene encodes CDR1 LGHNA and CDR2 YSLEER. This CDR3 is built from 18 residues. Trimming removed 0 bases from V and 6 bases from J, with 22 bases in between. For the CDR3, the DNA is TGCGCCAGCAGCCAAGATGCTGTCGGGGGGCGGATTTTGGATACGCAGTATTTT. Amino acid sequence: CASSQDAVGGRILDTQYF.

The CDR3 here is CSASASVGGLYEQYF. The DNA for the CDR3 is TGCAGTGCTAGTGCCTCTGTCGGGGGACTCTACGAGCAGTACTTC. This rearrangement joins TRBV20-1 to TRBJ2-7, with D perhaps matching TRBD2 (6 bases). Per the germline V gene, CDR1 is DFQATT and CDR2 is SNEGSKA (reference sequence). Trimming cost V 3 bases and J 3 bases, with 18 bases left between them. The CDR3 loop spans 15 amino acids.

This clone has just one count. This sample includes further DNA sequences coding for the same CDR3. The chain is built from TRBV7-2 and TRBJ2-2; TRBD2 aligns across 15 bases. Trimming cost V 5 bases and J 5 bases; bases outside gene matches: 6. The CDR3 totals 17 residues. Germline CDR1 is SGHTA and CDR2 is FQGNSA. The CDR3 DNA sequence: TGTGCCAGCAGCAGGACTAGCGGGGGGGCCGGAACCGGGGAGCTGTTTTTT. This encodes CASSRTSGGAGTGELFF.

The chain joins TRBV4-3 to TRBJ2-2, with 10 bases lining up with TRBD1. Germline V lookup: CDR1 LGHNA, CDR2 YSLEER. V was pared by 3 bases and J by 5 bases, with 9 bases of the junction left unmatched. This CDR3 contains 17 residues. The chain's CDR3 is CASSHRAGTGVTGELFF. The CDR3, as DNA: TGCGCCAGCAGCCATCGAGCCGGGACAGGGGTTACCGGGGAGCTGTTTTTT.

The genes are TRBV6-7 and TRBJ2-7, with 8 bases lining up with TRBD1. TRBV6-7 is filed as an ORF, its function uncertain. There are 15 residues in the CDR3. J lost 6 bases, V lost 4 bases, and 11 bases had no gene match. CDR3 protein: CASSCSPGGTGEQYF. CDR3 coding DNA: TGTGCCAGCAGTTGCTCGCCAGGGGGCACGGGCGAGCAGTACTTC.

The chain is built from TRBV12-5 and TRBJ1-1, with 7 bases identical to TRBD1. The trim removed 0 bases at V and 3 bases at J, leaving 13 bases unmatched. CDR1 and CDR2 (germline): LGHNT, FRNRAP. The CDR3 is made up of 18 amino acids. The CDR3 nucleotides read TGTGCTAGTGGTTTGGTCCGTAAGGGGGCTTTAGTGGACACTGAAGCTTTCTTT. Its protein product is CASGLVRKGALVDTEAFF.